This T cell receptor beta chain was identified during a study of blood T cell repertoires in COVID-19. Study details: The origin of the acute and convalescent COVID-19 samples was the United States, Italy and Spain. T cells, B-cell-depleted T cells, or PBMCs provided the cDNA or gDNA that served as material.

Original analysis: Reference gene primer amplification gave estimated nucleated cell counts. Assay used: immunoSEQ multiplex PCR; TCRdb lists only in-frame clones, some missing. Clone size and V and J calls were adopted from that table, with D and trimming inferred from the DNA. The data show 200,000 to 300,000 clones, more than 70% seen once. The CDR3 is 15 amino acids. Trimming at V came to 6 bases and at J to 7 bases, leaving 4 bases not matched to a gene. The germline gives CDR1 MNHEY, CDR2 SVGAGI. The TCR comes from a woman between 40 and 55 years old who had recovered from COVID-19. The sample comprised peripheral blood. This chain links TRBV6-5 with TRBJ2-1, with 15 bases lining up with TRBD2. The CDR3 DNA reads TGTGCCAGCAGAAGCGGACTAGCGGGGGGGAATGAGCAGTTCTTC. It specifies CASRSGLAGGNEQFF.